The 23 T cell receptor beta chains below come from one sample, sequenced in a study of blood T cell repertoires in COVID-19. Sequencing used immunoSEQ multiplex PCR; TCRdb keeps in-frame clones, though not all of them. The table includes 250,000 to 300,000 clones, 70% to 90% detected once. The sample taken for sequencing was PBMCs or T cells enriched from blood (not recorded which). The receptor set was obtained from a young woman who had recovered from COVID-19.

Remarks on this clone: An end of the junction differs from the germline gene, which may be a read error. The V and J genes are TRBV5-6 and TRBJ2-2; D perhaps matches TRBD2 (6 bases). Germline V gene lookup returns CDR1 SGHDT and CDR2 YYEEEE. The CDR3 is 13 amino acids. The CDR3 reads CASSLGWGGKLFF. The CDR3 DNA sequence: TGTGCCAGCAGCTTGGGGTGGGGCGGGAAGCTGTTTTTT.

V is TRBV9 and J is TRBJ1-6; possibly TRBD1 for D (6 bases). V lost 2 bases and J lost 7, with 13 bases in between. This CDR3 has 15 residues. The germline gives CDR1 SGDLS, CDR2 YYNGEE. The CDR3 reads CASSVQDRDNSPLHF. The CDR3 nucleotides read TGTGCCAGCAGCGTGCAGGACAGAGACAATTCACCCCTCCACTTT.

This clone was recorded a few times. This chain uses TRBV6-5 with TRBJ2-1, with 9 bases matching TRBD1. Germline V gene sequence: CDR1 MNHEY, CDR2 SVGAGI. V was pared by 2 bases and J by 4 bases, with 6 bases of the junction left unmatched. The CDR3 is made up of 16 amino acids. For the CDR3, the DNA is TGTGCCAGCAGTTACATAGGGACAGGGCGTTACAATGAGCAGTTCTTC. This translates into CASSYIGTGRYNEQFF.

This chain links TRBV19 with TRBJ2-2; the match to TRBD2 covers 7 bases. This CDR3 is built from 17 residues. The V segment lost 5 bases and the J segment 4 bases; nucleotides outside the gene matches: 13. CDR1 LNHDA and CDR2 SQIVND come from the germline V gene (reference sequence). CDR3 coding DNA: TGTGCCAGTAGTGATCTTCAGGGTCTAGCGGTCACCGGGGAGCTGTTTTTT. Residues: CASSDLQGLAVTGELFF. The full variable domain, rest sourced from reference TRBV19 and TRBJ2-2, is DGGITQSPKYLFRKEGQNVTLSCEQNLNHDAMYWYRQDPGQGLRLIYYSQIVNDFQKGDIAEGYSVSREKKESFPLTVTSAQKNPTAFYLCASSDLQGLAVTGELFFGEGSRLTVL.

As regards this clone: Germline is not matched at one junction end, which may reflect a read error. This chain joins TRBV7-8 and TRBJ2-1; D gene uncertain. The length of the CDR3 is 12 residues. The germline gives CDR1 SGHVS, CDR2 FQNEAQ. CDR3 residues: CASSPFPSVWLF. As DNA, the CDR3 is TGTGCCAGCAGCCCCTTCCCCTCCGTGTGGCTCTTC.

This clone was observed a few times. V usage is TRBV30 and J usage is TRBJ1-2; 7 bases map to TRBD1. Per the germline V gene, CDR1 is GTSNPN and CDR2 is SVGIG (reference sequence). The CDR3 totals 13 residues. The ends lost 1 base at V and 4 bases at J; junction bases unmatched: 3. The CDR3 protein is CAWSATGLYGYTF. CDR3 DNA: TGTGCCTGGAGTGCGACAGGGCTCTATGGCTACACCTTC.

V usage is TRBV6-1 and J usage is TRBJ2-1; 8 nucleotides align to TRBD2. Trimming took 2 bases from V and 10 from J; bases not matched to a gene: 13. The CDR3 runs to 16 residues. The germline CDR1 and CDR2 sequences are MNHNS and SASEGT. CDR3 residues: CASSEPPPGTRWEQFF. The CDR3 DNA sequence: TGTGCCAGCAGTGAACCCCCACCTGGGACTAGATGGGAGCAGTTCTTC.

V usage is TRBV11-2 and J usage is TRBJ2-2, with a possible D match to TRBD2 (6 bases). Per the germline V gene, CDR1 is SGHAT and CDR2 is FQNNGV. The CDR3 totals 16 residues. V lost 1 base to trimming and J lost 4 bases, with 13 bases between them. The DNA of the CDR3 is TGTGCCAGCAGCTTAGTCGGGGGAGACCCCACCGGGGAGCTGTTTTTT. Encoded protein: CASSLVGGDPTGELFF.

This clone came up once. This chain joins TRBV9 and TRBJ2-1; 9 bases agree with TRBD1. The CDR3 covers 20 residues. From germline, CDR1 is SGDLS and CDR2 YYNGEE. Trimming at V came to 0 bases and at J to 9 bases, leaving 22 bases not matched to a gene. This CDR3 reads CASSVDFTGGLGTGRVEQFF. CDR3 DNA sequence: TGTGCCAGCAGCGTAGATTTTACAGGTGGTTTGGGGACAGGGAGGGTTGAGCAGTTCTTC.

This clone was counted once. The rearrangement links TRBV20-1 to TRBJ2-7; TRBD2 aligns across 7 bases. CDR3 length: 15 amino acids. Unmatched junction bases numbered 10, after V lost 3 bases and J lost 2 bases. CDR1 DFQATT and CDR2 SNEGSKA come from the germline V gene (reference sequence). The DNA of the CDR3 is TGCAGTGCTAGTGGCCCCTCGGGGGGACCCTACGAGCAGTACTTC. It yields the protein CSASGPSGGPYEQYF.

As for this clone: An end of the junction does not agree with germline; a read error may underlie this. The rearrangement uses TRBV5-1 and TRBJ2-7, with 7 bases aligning to TRBD2. Per germline, CDR1 SGHRS and CDR2 YFSETQ. CDR3 length: 13 amino acids. The CDR3 bases are TGCGCCAGCAGCTTTGCGGGAGCATCTTGGGAGGACTTC. This translates into CASSFAGASWEDF.

The V gene is TRBV24-1, the J gene TRBJ2-3, with a possible D match to TRBD1 (6 bases). The ends were cut back, 0 bases at V and 4 bases at J, with 7 bases in the middle. Germline V gene data show CDR1 as KGHDR and CDR2 as SFDVKD. The length of the CDR3 is 14 residues. The CDR3 DNA reads as TGTGCCACCAGTGATTTGGGGGGCGCAGATACGCAGTATTTT. This codes for CATSDLGGADTQYF.

This chain links TRBV5-5 with TRBJ1-5; TRBD1 matches at 8 bases. The CDR3 is 17 residues long. CDR1 is SGHKS, CDR2 YYEKEE, per germline (reference sequence). V lost 2 bases to trimming and J lost 3 bases; unmatched junction nucleotides: 10. CDR3 coding DNA: TGTGCCAGCAGCTTAAAACGGACAGGGATCTTCAATCAGCCCCAGCATTTT. Translated, it gives CASSLKRTGIFNQPQHF.

This chain joins TRBV27 and TRBJ1-2, with 7 bases fitting TRBD1. The CDR3 has 14 residues. With V trimmed by 6 bases and J by 5 bases, 9 bases remained unmatched. Germline V gene data show CDR1 as MNHEY and CDR2 as SMNVEV (reference sequence). In DNA, the CDR3 is TGTGCCAGCAGCCCGACAGGGTGGGGTTATGGCTACACCTTC. Encoded protein: CASSPTGWGYGYTF.

This clone was counted between two and nine times. The gene calls are TRBV5-1 and TRBJ2-2, with a tentative D call TRBD2 (6 bases). Between the trimmed V and J ends, which lost 0 bases and 5 bases, there was a span of 17 bases. This CDR3 is built from 17 residues. Per germline, CDR1 SGHRS and CDR2 YFSETQ. The CDR3 sequence is CASSLAPRNAGTGELFF. The CDR3 region has the DNA TGCGCCAGCAGCTTGGCCCCGAGAAATGCGGGAACCGGGGAGCTGTTTTTT.

This chain links TRBV28 with TRBJ2-3, with 7 bases lining up with TRBD2. V lost 5 bases, J lost 0 bases, and 5 bases stayed unmatched. This CDR3 is 15 amino acids long. CDR1 is MDHEN and CDR2 is SYDVKM in the germline V gene. CDR3 sequence (DNA): TGTGCCAGCAGTGGGAGCGGGGTTAGCACAGATACGCAGTATTTT. This gives the protein CASSGSGVSTDTQYF.

This clone was observed once. The chain uses TRBV10-3 and TRBJ2-7, with 7 bases that match TRBD1. V lost 6 bases and J lost 5; bases outside the gene matches: 13. Germline CDR1 is ENHRY and CDR2 is SYGVKD. The length of the CDR3 is 15 residues. CDR3 loop: CAISYQTGIFDEQYF. The CDR3 DNA reads TGTGCCATCAGCTACCAGACAGGGATTTTCGACGAGCAGTACTTC.

This clone occurred once. The V and J genes are TRBV7-8 and TRBJ2-7; tentatively, D is TRBD2 (6 bases). The germline V gene has CDR1 SGHVS and CDR2 FQNEAQ. CDR3 length: 15 residues. Between the trimmed V and J ends, which lost 5 bases and 3 bases, there was a span of 17 bases. The DNA for the CDR3 is TGTGCCAGCAGCACACGCGCGGGACTTAGCTACGAGCAGTACTTC. It translates to CASSTRAGLSYEQYF.

The chain joins TRBV11-2 to TRBJ1-1; D is unclear. Germline values: CDR1 SGHAT, CDR2 FQNNGV. The CDR3 is made up of 12 amino acids. The V end was cut by 0 bases, the J end by 7 bases, with 6 bases between. CDR3 region: CASSLDWSEAFF. The CDR3 DNA is TGTGCCAGCAGCTTAGATTGGAGTGAAGCTTTCTTT.

The chain joins TRBV24-1 to TRBJ2-2, with 9 bases that match TRBD1. J gave up 6 bases and V 4 bases, and 11 bases lay outside the gene matches. CDR3 length: 17 residues. CDR1 KGHDR and CDR2 SFDVKD come from the germline V gene. CDR3 nucleotides: TGTGCCACCAGTGACCAAACCGGGACAGGGAGGCCCGGGGAGCTGTTTTTT. This translates into CATSDQTGTGRPGELFF.

The J gene is TRBJ2-7, the V gene TRBV2, with D hard to call. Germline V gene data show CDR1 as SNHLY and CDR2 as FYNNEI. Trimming removed 3 bases at V and 7 bases at J, with 7 bases between. The CDR3 consists of 11 residues. For the CDR3, the DNA is TGTGCCAGCAGTGAGCCGAGGGAGCAGTACTTC. Its protein is CASSEPREQYF. Based on the CDR3 plus reference TRBV2 and TRBJ2-7, the full variable domain is EPEVTQTPSHQVTQMGQEVILRCVPISNHLYFYWYRQILGQKVEFLVSFYNNEISEKSEIFDDQFSVERPDGSNFTLKIRSTKLEDSAMYFCASSEPREQYFGPGTRLTVT.

J is TRBJ2-1 and V is TRBV11-1, with TRBD1 identical over 9 bases. The CDR3 is 16 amino acids. CDR1 is SGHAT, CDR2 FQDESV, per germline (reference sequence). The junction had 4 bases not matched to a gene; V was cut back by 1 base and J by 3 bases. The chain's CDR3 is CASSLGDRGYYNEQFF. DNA of the CDR3: TGTGCCAGCAGCTTAGGAGACAGGGGGTACTACAATGAGCAGTTCTTC.

The V gene is TRBV6-5, the J gene TRBJ2-7; D is perhaps TRBD1 (6 bases). Germline V lookup: CDR1 MNHEY, CDR2 SVGAGI. V was shortened by 5 bases and J by 4 bases, with 12 bases between the two germline ends. This CDR3 spans 13 amino acids. CDR3 region: CASSNPGTYEQYF. The CDR3 region has the DNA TGTGCCAGCAGTAACCCCGGGACATACGAGCAGTACTTC.